These T cell receptor beta chains were read from a single sample in a study of CD8 T cells in ankylosing spondylitis. TCRdb used MiXCR to reprocess the 5' RACE reads, holding one entry per CDR3 protein. The table records about 750,000 distinct CDR3 sequences, 19% of them present only once. Specimen: blood, either unsorted or a sorted T cell fraction (not recorded which). The origin of the receptors is a male donor with ankylosing spondylitis. The CDR3 runs from the conserved cysteine through the conserved F or W. D genes are given only for firm matches. The size of a clone is reported for some rows only, either as once, few or many, or as a class for expanded clones.

j_gene,abundance,v_gene,d_gene,CDR3aa,CDR3nt
TRBJ2-7,-,TRBV4-2,TRBD1,CASSQETGGSSYEQYF,TGTGCCAGCAGCCAAGAGACAGGGGGGAGCTCCTACGAGCAGTACTTC
TRBJ2-7,many,TRBV7-9,TRBD2,CASREEYSYEQYF,TGTGCCAGTCGGGAGGAATATTCCTACGAGCAGTACTTC
TRBJ2-1,-,TRBV30,-,CAWTNLNNEQFF,TGTGCCTGGACGAATCTAAACAATGAGCAGTTCTTC
TRBJ2-1,few,TRBV7-2,TRBD2,CASSQGLAGVGEQFF,TGTGCCAGCAGCCAGGGACTAGCGGGAGTAGGAGAGCAGTTCTTC
TRBJ2-2,few,TRBV12-3/TRBV12-4,-,CASRAPGTGELFF,TGTGCCAGCCGGGCCCCGGGGACCGGGGAGCTGTTTTTT
TRBJ2-1,few,TRBV6-1,TRBD2,CASIDGLARNNEQFF,TGTGCCAGCATTGACGGACTAGCGCGAAACAATGAGCAGTTCTTC
TRBJ2-5,many,TRBV5-1,-,CASSPNDWKQETQYF,TGCGCCAGCAGCCCTAATGACTGGAAACAAGAGACCCAGTACTTC
TRBJ2-3,many,TRBV11-2,-,CASSLQKHTDTQYF,TGTGCCAGCAGCTTACAGAAACACACAGATACGCAGTATTTT
TRBJ2-1,-,TRBV6-2/TRBV6-3,TRBD2,CASFSGTSGTNEQFF,TGTGCCAGCTTTTCCGGGACTAGCGGTACGAATGAGCAGTTCTTC
TRBJ2-7,few,TRBV4-2,TRBD2,CASSRSSGAYEQYF,TGTGCCAGCAGCCGGAGTAGCGGGGCCTACGAGCAGTACTTC
TRBJ1-1,-,TRBV11-2,TRBD1,CASSFSRDSVQRGNTEAFF,TGTGCCAGCAGCTTTTCTAGGGACAGTGTTCAAAGAGGGAACACTGAAGCTTTCTTT
TRBJ1-1,-,TRBV4-3,TRBD1,CASSPGQAGSEAFF,TGCGCCAGCAGCCCGGGACAGGCGGGTTCTGAAGCTTTCTTT
TRBJ1-6,few,TRBV7-2,TRBD1,CASSLGQVRGSPLHF,TGTGCCAGCAGCCTCGGACAGGTTCGGGGTTCACCCCTCCACTTT
TRBJ2-3,-,TRBV6-2/TRBV6-3,-,CASNRHTDTQYF,TGTGCCAGCAACAGACACACAGATACGCAGTATTTT
TRBJ2-2,few,TRBV20-1,TRBD1,CSAYGQGRYAGELFF,TGCAGTGCTTACGGACAGGGGAGGTACGCCGGGGAGCTGTTTTTT
TRBJ2-2,-,TRBV18,-,CASSPSSGAITGELFF,TGTGCCAGCTCACCTTCCTCGGGAGCCATCACCGGGGAGCTGTTTTTT
TRBJ1-2,-,TRBV30,TRBD1,CAWSAGTGYGYTF,TGTGCCTGGAGTGCCGGGACAGGCTATGGCTACACCTTC